Shown below are 28 T cell receptor beta chains from a single sample sequenced in a study of response to subunit inactivated influenza vaccine. TCRdb re-called the RT-PCR reads with MiXCR, one entry per CDR3 protein. The sample consists of approximately 200,000 distinct CDR3 sequences, about 15% of them appearing once. The sample consisted of CD8+ T cells sorted from PBMCs, taken about 5 days after vaccination. The receptor source for this set is a man over 45 who received an inactivated influenza vaccine.

This clonotype has a handful of counts. The chain carries TRBV6-5 and TRBJ2-7, with 10 bases that match TRBD2. The V gene end was trimmed by 2 bases and the J gene end by 6 bases; junction bases not matched to a gene: 4. The CDR3 sequence is 14 residues long. Germline CDR1 is MNHEY and CDR2 is SVGAGI. As DNA, the CDR3 is TGTGCCAGCAGTTACGTAGCGGGGGGCGGCGAGCAGTACTTC. It specifies CASSYVAGGGEQYF.

CDR3 sequence: CASSRRDRVDNEQFF. The DNA of the CDR3 is TGTGCCAGCTCTCGCCGGGACAGGGTCGACAATGAGCAGTTCTTC. The chain recombines TRBV18 with TRBJ2-1; 9 bases are a match to TRBD1. Germline CDR1 KGHSH, CDR2 LQKENI. The trim removed 6 bases at V and 5 bases at J, leaving 8 bases unmatched. This CDR3 is 15 amino acids long.

V and J are TRBV20-1 and TRBJ2-7, with D maybe TRBD2 (6 bases). Germline-derived CDR1 and CDR2 are DFQATT and SNEGSKA (reference sequence). This CDR3 contains 13 residues. V gave up 3 bases and J gave up 1 base, with 10 bases separating them. Here the CDR3 DNA reads TGCAGTGCTAGGCGGGACGGATCCTACGAGCAGTACTTC. Residues: CSARRDGSYEQYF.

This clonotype was observed a few times. The chain combines TRBV5-1 with TRBJ2-7; a weak D match, TRBD2 (5 bases). Germline V lookup: CDR1 SGHRS, CDR2 YFSETQ. The CDR3 consists of 14 residues. V was shortened by 0 bases and J by 2 bases, with 9 bases between the two germline ends. The CDR3 sequence: CASSLVGSTYEQYF. The CDR3 coding sequence is TGCGCCAGCAGCTTGGTAGGGAGCACCTACGAGCAGTACTTC.

This clonotype was found a few times. This chain uses TRBV11-2 with TRBJ2-5; 8 nucleotides match TRBD2. Germline CDR1 and CDR2: SGHAT and FQNNGV. Trimming removed 5 bases from V and 8 bases from J; junction bases left unmatched: 10. The CDR3 consists of 14 residues. The CDR3 region has the DNA TGTGCCAGCAGCACACTAGCGGCCCTTCCAACCCAGTACTTC. Amino acids: CASSTLAALPTQYF.

V and J are TRBV25-1 and TRBJ2-5, with D unresolved. There are 13 residues in the CDR3. Trimming took off 1 base at V and 4 bases at J, with 7 bases between the two ends. Germline CDR1 is MGHDK and CDR2 is SYGVNS. The CDR3 DNA follows: TGTGCCAGCAGTGAATGGGCAGTAGAGACCCAGTACTTC. Translation: CASSEWAVETQYF.

The V gene is TRBV7-9, the J gene TRBJ2-3, with D maybe TRBD2 (5 bases). The CDR3 has 14 residues. Germline V gives CDR1 SEHNR, CDR2 FQNEAQ (reference sequence). Trimming pared 6 bases from V and 2 bases from J, leaving 12 bases between. DNA of the CDR3: TGTGCCAGCAGTCCTCCGGGGTACACAGATACGCAGTATTTT. Translation: CASSPPGYTDTQYF.

A note on this clonotype: Given a much more abundant clone one base away, this may be a read error. The CDR3: CASSPFGQNTNTQYF. CDR3 sequence (DNA): TGTGCCAGCAGCCCCTTCGGCCAGAACACAAATACGCAGTATTTT. The chain links TRBV9 to TRBJ2-3; D not resolved. Germline CDR1 is SGDLS and CDR2 is YYNGEE. The CDR3 is 15 amino acids.

This clonotype was counted many times. The gene calls are TRBV28 and TRBJ2-2, with D perhaps TRBD2 (6 bases). The CDR3 runs to 15 residues. Per the germline V gene, CDR1 is MDHEN and CDR2 is SYDVKM. V gave up 5 bases and J gave up 3 bases, with 13 bases separating them. For the CDR3, the DNA is TGTGCCAGCAGTGTCTGGACTACCTACACCGGGGAGCTGTTTTTT. This translates into CASSVWTTYTGELFF.

This clonotype has more than one count but fewer than ten. The CDR3 DNA sequence: TGTGCCAGCAGTTATGAGGAGTATACAGATACGCAGTATTTT. It specifies CASSYEEYTDTQYF. The rearrangement links TRBV6-5 to TRBJ2-3; no clear D. This CDR3 is built from 14 residues. V dropped 3 bases and J dropped 3 bases, with 10 bases sitting between them. CDR1 is MNHEY and CDR2 is SVGAGI in the germline V gene.

The chain has TRBV2 and TRBJ2-3; weak D call: TRBD1 (6 bases). This CDR3 region has 15 residues. Germline values: CDR1 SNHLY, CDR2 FYNNEI. V gave up 4 bases and J gave up 2 bases, with 13 bases separating them. DNA of the CDR3: TGTGCCAGCAGTGGGACAGTAGACTTCACAGATACGCAGTATTTT. It encodes CASSGTVDFTDTQYF.

This clonotype was seen more than once but under ten times. The rearrangement uses TRBV27 and TRBJ2-7; the match to TRBD2 covers 11 bases. The CDR3 runs 13 residues. CDR1 is MNHEY, CDR2 SMNVEV, per germline (reference sequence). V gave up 5 bases and J gave up 7 bases; unmatched junction bases: 4. The CDR3 sequence is CASSPRLAGEQYF. The CDR3 DNA follows: TGTGCCAGCAGTCCTCGACTAGCGGGGGAGCAGTACTTC.

This clonotype was seen at least ten times. The chain is built from TRBV20-1 and TRBJ2-7; 10 nucleotides match TRBD1. The junction had 5 bases not matched to a gene; V was cut back by 2 bases and J by 4 bases. CDR3 length: 14 amino acids. The germline gives CDR1 DFQATT, CDR2 SNEGSKA (reference sequence). CDR3 sequence: CSARRTGGGYEQYF. As DNA, the CDR3 is TGCAGTGCTAGAAGGACAGGGGGAGGATACGAGCAGTACTTC.

This clonotype has only a few counts. The chain combines TRBV7-8 with TRBJ2-1, with 10 bases matching TRBD1. The CDR3 extends over 16 amino acids. CDR1 SGHVS and CDR2 FQNEAQ come from the germline V gene. After removal of 0 bases from V and 4 bases from J, the junction contained 3 bases not matched to a gene. In DNA form, the CDR3 reads TGTGCCAGCAGCTTAGCCGGGACAGGGGTGTACAATGAGCAGTTCTTC. As protein: CASSLAGTGVYNEQFF.

This clonotype has only a few counts. The chain is built from TRBV11-2 and TRBJ2-2, with 12 nucleotides matching TRBD2. Trimming cost V 4 bases and J 3 bases; bases outside gene matches: 12. Germline loops: CDR1 SGHAT, CDR2 FQNNGV. The CDR3 contains 19 residues. The CDR3 region has the DNA TGTGCCAGCAGCTCCATCCCCACGACTAGCGGGAGTGACACCGGGGAGCTGTTTTTT. The encoded protein is CASSSIPTTSGSDTGELFF.

This clonotype was observed many times. The chain combines TRBV7-6 with TRBJ2-1, with 10 bases fitting TRBD2. The germline V gene encodes CDR1 SGHVS and CDR2 FNYEAQ. Trimming at V came to 2 bases and at J to 2 bases, leaving 0 bases not matched to a gene. The CDR3 has 15 residues. CDR3 DNA: TGTGCCAGCAGCTTAAGCGGGGGGGCCTACAATGAGCAGTTCTTC. Translation: CASSLSGGAYNEQFF. Combining the CDR3 with reference TRBV7-6 and TRBJ2-1 gives the whole variable domain GAGVSQSPRYKVTKRGQDVALRCDPISGHVSLYWYRQALGQGPEFLTYFNYEAQQDKSGLPNDRFSAERPEGSISTLTIQRTEQRDSAMYRCASSLSGGAYNEQFFGPGTRLTVL.

This clonotype was observed a few times. The rearrangement uses TRBV12-3 or TRBV12-4 and TRBJ2-1, with 7 bases identical to TRBD1. Trimming at V came to 8 bases and at J to 6 bases, leaving 13 bases not matched to a gene. The CDR3 is 15 residues long. CDR3 bases: TGTGCCAGCGGACCGACAGGGAAGGAAGGCAATGAGCAGTTCTTC. This gives the protein CASGPTGKEGNEQFF.

This clonotype was counted many times. V usage is TRBV28 and J usage is TRBJ1-5, with 10 bases that match TRBD1. This CDR3 contains 16 residues. V was clipped by 5 bases and J by 3 bases; unmatched bases: 7. Germline values: CDR1 MDHEN, CDR2 SYDVKM. DNA for the CDR3: TGTGCCAGCAGTCCATCGGGGACAGGGGTCAATCAGCCCCAGCATTTT. Amino acid sequence: CASSPSGTGVNQPQHF.

This clonotype appeared many times. The J gene is TRBJ2-1, the V gene TRBV2; D is uncertain. Germline CDR1 reads SNHLY; CDR2 reads FYNNEI. The CDR3 is 15 amino acids. Trimming shortened V by 2 bases and J by 8 bases, and 16 bases separated the two germline ends. The CDR3 nucleotides are TGTGCCAGCAGTGAAAACGGAGCTCGCAGCGATGAGCAGTTCTTC. Protein product: CASSENGARSDEQFF.

This chain connects TRBV6-1 to TRBJ2-2; TRBD1 matches 7 bases. The V gene end was trimmed by 10 bases and the J gene end by 0 bases; junction bases not matched to a gene: 5. Germline CDR1 and CDR2: MNHNS and SASEGT. The CDR3 has 14 amino acids. The CDR3 here is CATEGAPNTGELFF. CDR3 in DNA: TGTGCCACAGAGGGGGCACCGAACACCGGGGAGCTGTTTTTT.

This clonotype was counted only a few times. V usage is TRBV4-3 and J usage is TRBJ2-6; D not certain. The germline CDR1 and CDR2 sequences are LGHNA and YSLEER. The CDR3 consists of 13 residues. Deletions cut 8 bases from V and 0 bases from J, with 5 bases between. CDR3 sequence (DNA): TGCGCCAGCGGTGACTCTGGGGCCAACGTCCTGACTTTC. This sequence encodes CASGDSGANVLTF.

This clonotype was found a few times. The chain joins TRBV28 to TRBJ2-3, with 10 positions matching TRBD2. CDR3 length equals 17 residues. Germline loops: CDR1 MDHEN, CDR2 SYDVKM. Trimming cost V 6 bases and J 5 bases; bases outside gene matches: 14. CDR3 residues: CASSQPLLAGDQDTQYF. Written as DNA, the CDR3 is TGTGCCAGCAGCCAACCCCTTCTAGCGGGGGATCAAGATACGCAGTATTTT.

This clonotype was seen many times. This chain connects TRBV28 to TRBJ1-6; unclear D gene. Germline loops: CDR1 MDHEN, CDR2 SYDVKM. Trimming took off 2 bases at V and 7 bases at J, with 6 bases between the two ends. The CDR3 length is 13 residues. In DNA, the CDR3 is TGTGCCAGCAGTTTAGTATACAATTCACCCCTCCACTTT. As protein: CASSLVYNSPLHF.

This clonotype was seen a handful of times. The rearrangement joins TRBV30 to TRBJ2-1, with a weak D call TRBD2 (5 bases). The CDR3 loop spans 16 amino acids. Germline V gives CDR1 GTSNPN, CDR2 SVGIG (reference sequence). Trimming took off 0 bases at V and 6 bases at J, with 18 bases between the two ends. The CDR3 is CAWSVFVSARSNEQFF. DNA for the CDR3: TGTGCCTGGAGTGTATTTGTTAGCGCGAGGTCCAATGAGCAGTTCTTC.

This clonotype was seen only a few times. The chain recombines TRBV6-5 with TRBJ2-2; D unresolved. The length of the CDR3 is 16 residues. The V end was cut by 0 bases, the J end by 3 bases, with 11 bases between. CDR1 and CDR2 from the germline V gene are MNHEY and SVGAGI. The CDR3 is CASSYSSLGDTGELFF. CDR3 nucleotides: TGTGCCAGCAGTTACTCGAGCCTAGGCGACACCGGGGAGCTGTTTTTT.

This clonotype was found many times. The chain uses TRBV11-3 and TRBJ2-5; possibly TRBD1 for D (6 bases). Trimming removed 1 base at V and 1 base at J, with 16 bases between. CDR3 size: 17 residues. CDR1 SGHNT and CDR2 YENEEA come from the germline V gene. The CDR3 loop reads CASSLGLGTHVQETQYF. In nucleotides, the CDR3 is TGTGCCAGCAGCTTAGGTCTCGGGACACACGTCCAAGAGACCCAGTACTTC.

This clonotype was seen only a few times. This chain joins TRBV24-1 and TRBJ2-5; D unclear. The V and J ends lost 5 bases and 3 bases respectively, with 9 bases between them. In germline, CDR1 is KGHDR, CDR2 SFDVKD. The CDR3 length is 13 residues. CDR3: CATSAKAEETQYF. CDR3 coding DNA: TGTGCCACCAGTGCTAAGGCGGAAGAGACCCAGTACTTC.

The chain recombines TRBV10-3 with TRBJ2-1; 7 positions agree with TRBD2. CDR1 is ENHRY and CDR2 is SYGVKD in the germline V gene. This CDR3 is built from 15 residues. The trim removed 4 bases at V and 8 bases at J, leaving 11 bases unmatched. The CDR3 is CAISAIGGGDDEQFF. CDR3 in DNA: TGTGCCATCAGTGCCATTGGCGGGGGTGACGATGAGCAGTTCTTC.